Given below is one TCR beta chain in context. Its specific antigen is unknown. No much larger clone is present one base from it, and per-base qualities are unavailable. A single peripheral blood draw of 95 to 150 mL on average was collected from each donor into heparinised tubes. Naive, central memory, regulatory and stem cell-like memory CD4+ T cells were sorted on a BD FACSAria II using a panel including CD45RO, CCR7, CD25, CD127, CD95 and CD27. Every sorted population had a purity above 98%. PBMCs were separated immediately by Lymphoprep density gradient centrifugation and were stained directly, without being cultured. Samples were stained and sorted in pairs, with one healthy donor and one patient per experiment, so that batch effects were minimized. The data belong to a study of beta chain features in type 1 diabetes (dated by TCRdb to 2016 to 2019). The study in broad terms: Mean age, gender distribution, total cell number and subset yield were not different between patients and healthy donors. A total of approximately 100 million sorted cells were examined across all samples, and the number of cells per subset was strongly correlated with RNA yield. Regulatory and stem cell-like memory subsets were obtained from only 8 patients and about 8 healthy donors, while naive and central memory subsets were obtained from all 30 or so donors. The study compared TCRB repertoires of sorted circulating CD4+ T cell subsets between recently diagnosed type 1 diabetes patients and matched healthy donors.

The full study reports these points: At VDJ recombination sites, type 1 diabetes patients had fewer insertions and more deleted nucleotides, which implies abnormalities in thymic rearrangement. Because the HLA sub-analyses included only small numbers of individuals, any influence of HLA type on TCRB rearrangement was left unresolved. In all four CD4+ subsets, TCRB CDR3 length was moderately but significantly shorter in type 1 diabetes patients. Because cDNA was sequenced instead of genomic DNA, highly expressing activated cells could be over-represented, though the groups showed no difference in activation or CD3 levels. Shorter templates might be favored by PCR, yet because patient and control samples were amplified and corrected together, any such skew would affect both groups equally. Naive, central memory and regulatory TCRB repertoires appeared more similar among patients than among healthy donors.

From the cysteine up to the phenylalanine, the CDR3 has a length of 11 residues. The sequence is cut down to CDR3 DNA, 33 bases in frame from base 1. V is reduced by 9 bases and J by 0 bases, leaving a spacing of 5 bases between them. The germline V gene supplies CDR1 MNHEY and CDR2 SVGAGI. The entire amount of isolated RNA was reverse transcribed using the High Capacity cDNA Reverse Transcription Kit, so the sequenced TCRB transcripts were expressed ones. Naive, central memory and regulatory T cell samples underwent deep immunoSEQ sequencing, averaging approximately 3.3 million total reads per sample. After sorted cells were lysed in RLT buffer, RNA was extracted with DNase-treated RNeasy Micro or Mini kits, with the choice depending on cell number. Each cell subset was processed separately to prevent cross-contamination, with patient and healthy donor samples processed together. The immunoSEQ multiplex PCR was used to amplify TCRB sequences from cDNA, generating 87-bp fragments that spanned the CDR3 region. Amplicons were sequenced on the Illumina HiSeq platform. Turning to the authors' computational methods: Synthetic template baselines were used to correct PCR bias computationally, reads within Hamming distance 2 were collapsed together, and singletons that could not be merged were discarded. Reads were aligned against IMGT to assign V, D and J genes, CDR3 length and insertions or deletions at six rearrangement sites. Within each subset, clonotype counts were normalized to sorted cell number, and only after that were true diversity and Gini coefficients computed with the tcR R package. The overlap coefficient, calculated on TCRB nucleotide sequences, was used to quantify repertoire sharing. Out-of-frame TCRB sequences from naive cells were analyzed as a proxy for the pre-selection repertoire. TCRdb took this table from immuneACCESS and kept in-frame rearrangements with V and J called. Such tables lack part of the clones; where checked against another copy, unresolved V genes explain under half of the gap, and the rest is unexplained. That table furnishes V, J and clone size, whereas the DNA furnished D and trimming. The sample table contains nearly 700,000 clones; only one count was recorded for roughly 13% of them. Together, the top ten hold around 0.022% of the sample.

This chain joins TRBV6-5 to TRBJ1-1; a confident D gene designation cannot be given. Sequences were obtained from naive CD4+ T cells from blood. This sample's cell subset or site label indicates: true naive CD4+ T cells. This clonotype was obtained from a man aged 18 to 29 with type 1 diabetes. The CDR3 loop reads CASFMNTEAFF. The nucleotide sequence reads TGTGCCAGTTTCATGAACACTGAAGCTTTCTTT.